This T cell receptor beta chain was captured by sequencing in a study of CD8+ T cells in alopecia areata. Study conclusions and caveats: Clarity of TCR sharing across patients fell short of that in mice, possibly HLA-related. Scalp sample data also include resident alphabeta T cells from normal skin. Researchers report lesional scalp, most notably alopecia totalis/universalis, outstripped normal scalp in clonality.

PBMCs provided sorted CD4+ and CD8+ T cells. Trimming cost V 4 bases and J 2 bases, with 16 bases left between them. In germline, CDR1 is MGHDK, CDR2 SYGVNS. CDR3 length: 16 amino acids. Sequencing relied on a cDNA template that was reverse transcribed from extracted RNA. Clones were read by immunoSEQ multiplex PCR, and TCRdb kept only the in-frame ones, dropping some. The sample holds roughly 100,000 clones, 55% seen once. Remarks on this clone: Its target is not known.

The V and J genes are TRBV25-1 and TRBJ2-3, with D tentatively TRBD1 or TRBD2 (5 bases each). The source of this sequence is a human donor in good health. Input material: CD4+ T cells sorted from blood. The CDR3 loop is CASSATTAAITDTQYF. As DNA, the CDR3 is TGTGCCAGCAGTGCCACGACAGCGGCCATCACAGATACGCAGTATTTT.